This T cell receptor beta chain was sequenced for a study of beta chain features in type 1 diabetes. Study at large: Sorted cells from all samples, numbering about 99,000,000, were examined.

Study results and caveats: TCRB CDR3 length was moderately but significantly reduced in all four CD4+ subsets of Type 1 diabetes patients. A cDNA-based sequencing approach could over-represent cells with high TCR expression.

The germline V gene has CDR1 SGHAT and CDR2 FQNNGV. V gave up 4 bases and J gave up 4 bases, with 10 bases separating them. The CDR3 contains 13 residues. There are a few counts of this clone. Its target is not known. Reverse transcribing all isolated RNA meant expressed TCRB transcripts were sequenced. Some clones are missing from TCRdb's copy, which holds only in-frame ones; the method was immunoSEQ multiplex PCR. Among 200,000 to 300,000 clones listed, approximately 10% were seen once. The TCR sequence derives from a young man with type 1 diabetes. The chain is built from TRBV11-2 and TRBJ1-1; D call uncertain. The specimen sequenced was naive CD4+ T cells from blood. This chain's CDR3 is CASSSFVSTEAFF. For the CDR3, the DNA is TGTGCCAGCAGCTCCTTCGTGTCCACTGAAGCTTTCTTT.